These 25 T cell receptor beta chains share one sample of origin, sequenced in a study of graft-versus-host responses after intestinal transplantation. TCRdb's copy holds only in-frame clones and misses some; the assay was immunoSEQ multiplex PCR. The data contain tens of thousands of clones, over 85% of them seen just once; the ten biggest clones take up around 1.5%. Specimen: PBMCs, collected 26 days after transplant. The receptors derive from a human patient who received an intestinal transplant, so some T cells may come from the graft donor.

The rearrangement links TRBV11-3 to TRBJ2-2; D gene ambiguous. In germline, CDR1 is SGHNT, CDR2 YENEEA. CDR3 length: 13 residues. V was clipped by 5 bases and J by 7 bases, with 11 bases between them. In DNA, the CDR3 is TGTGCCAGCAGCCCGTTACGGGTCGGGGAGCTGTTTTTT. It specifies CASSPLRVGELFF.

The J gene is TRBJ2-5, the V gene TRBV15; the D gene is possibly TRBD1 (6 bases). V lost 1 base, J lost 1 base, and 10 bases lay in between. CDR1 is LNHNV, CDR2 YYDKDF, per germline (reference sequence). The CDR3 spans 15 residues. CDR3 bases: TGTGCCACCAGCAGAGGTCGAGGGGGCCAAGAGACCCAGTACTTC. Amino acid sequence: CATSRGRGGQETQYF.

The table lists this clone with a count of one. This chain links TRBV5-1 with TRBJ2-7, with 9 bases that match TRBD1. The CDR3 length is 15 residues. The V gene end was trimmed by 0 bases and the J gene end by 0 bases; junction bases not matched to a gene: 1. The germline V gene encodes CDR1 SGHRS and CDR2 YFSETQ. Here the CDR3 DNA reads TGCGCCAGCAGCTTGGGGACAGGGGTCTCCTACGAGCAGTACTTC. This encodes CASSLGTGVSYEQYF. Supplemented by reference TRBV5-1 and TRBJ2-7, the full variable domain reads KAGVTQTPRYLIKTRGQQVTLSCSPISGHRSVSWYQQTPGQGLQFLFEYFSETQRNKGNFPGRFSGRQFSNSRSEMNVSTLELGDSALYLCASSLGTGVSYEQYFGPGTRLTVT.

The CDR3 nucleotides read TGTGCCAGCAGTTTAGGCGGACAGGCGAGCAATCAGCCCCAGCATTTT. Protein: CASSLGGQASNQPQHF. The chain employs TRBV28 and TRBJ1-5, with 7 bases fitting TRBD1. The junction had 5 bases not matched to a gene; V was cut back by 2 bases and J by 1 base. The CDR3 is 16 residues long. Per the germline V gene, CDR1 is MDHEN and CDR2 is SYDVKM.

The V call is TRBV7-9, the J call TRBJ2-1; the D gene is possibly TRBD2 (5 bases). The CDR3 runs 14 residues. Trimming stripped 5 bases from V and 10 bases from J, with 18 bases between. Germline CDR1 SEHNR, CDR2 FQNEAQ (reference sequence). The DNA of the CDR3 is TGTGCCAGCAGCCCGGGATTGGAAAGGTCCGAGCAGTTCTTC. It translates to CASSPGLERSEQFF.

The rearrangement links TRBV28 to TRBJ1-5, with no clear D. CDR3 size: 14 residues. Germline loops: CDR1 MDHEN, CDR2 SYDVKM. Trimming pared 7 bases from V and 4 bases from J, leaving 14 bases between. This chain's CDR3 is CASTVGRPNQPQHF. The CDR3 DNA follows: TGTGCCAGCACCGTGGGCCGCCCAAATCAGCCCCAGCATTTT.

The CDR3 bases are TGTGCCAGCAGAGGAGGTCATGACTACACCTTC. It specifies CASRGGHDYTF. The chain joins TRBV27 to TRBJ1-2, with D unclear. The CDR3 runs 11 residues. Germline V gene data show CDR1 as MNHEY and CDR2 as SMNVEV (reference sequence). The V end lost 6 bases, the J end lost 10 bases, and 12 bases lay between the germline ends.

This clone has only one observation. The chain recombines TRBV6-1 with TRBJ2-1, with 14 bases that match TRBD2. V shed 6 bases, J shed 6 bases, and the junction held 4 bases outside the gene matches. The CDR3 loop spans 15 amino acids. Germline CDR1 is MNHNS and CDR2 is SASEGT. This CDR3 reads CASSDGLAGGNEQFF. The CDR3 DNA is TGTGCCAGCAGCGACGGACTAGCGGGGGGCAATGAGCAGTTCTTC.

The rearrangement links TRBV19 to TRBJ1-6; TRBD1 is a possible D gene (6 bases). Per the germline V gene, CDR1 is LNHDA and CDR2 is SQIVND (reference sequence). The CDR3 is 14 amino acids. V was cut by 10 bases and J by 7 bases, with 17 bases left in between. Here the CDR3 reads CATTREGGNSPLHF. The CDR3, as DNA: TGTGCCACCACCCGGGAGGGGGGGAATTCACCCCTCCACTTT.

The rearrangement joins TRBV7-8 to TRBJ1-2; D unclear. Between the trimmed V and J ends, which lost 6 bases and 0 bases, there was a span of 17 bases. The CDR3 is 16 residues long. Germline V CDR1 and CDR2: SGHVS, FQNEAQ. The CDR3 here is CASSPTDPASNYGYTF. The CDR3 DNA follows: TGTGCCAGCAGTCCGACTGACCCAGCCTCTAACTATGGCTACACCTTC.

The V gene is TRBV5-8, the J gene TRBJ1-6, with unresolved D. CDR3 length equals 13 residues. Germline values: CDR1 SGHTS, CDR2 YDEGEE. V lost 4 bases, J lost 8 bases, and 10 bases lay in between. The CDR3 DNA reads TGTGCCAGCAGCCTCCCGAGGGATTCACCCCTCCACTTT. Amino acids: CASSLPRDSPLHF.

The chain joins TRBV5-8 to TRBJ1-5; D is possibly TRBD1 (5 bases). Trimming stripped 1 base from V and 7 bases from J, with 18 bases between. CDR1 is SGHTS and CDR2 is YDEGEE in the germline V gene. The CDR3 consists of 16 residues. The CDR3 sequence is CASSLYLGGKGQPQHF. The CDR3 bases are TGTGCCAGCAGCTTGTACCTCGGGGGGAAGGGACAGCCCCAGCATTTT.

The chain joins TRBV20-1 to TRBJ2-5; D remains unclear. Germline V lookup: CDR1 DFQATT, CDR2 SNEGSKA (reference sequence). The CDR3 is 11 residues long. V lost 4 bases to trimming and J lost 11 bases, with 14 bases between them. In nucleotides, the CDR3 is TGCAGTGCTAAAGTCGGCGACAAACAGTACTTC. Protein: CSAKVGDKQYF.

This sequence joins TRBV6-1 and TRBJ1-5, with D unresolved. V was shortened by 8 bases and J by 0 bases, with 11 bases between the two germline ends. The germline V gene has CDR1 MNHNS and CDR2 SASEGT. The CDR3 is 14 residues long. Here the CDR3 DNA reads TGTGCCAGCGACCGACGGGGTAGCAATCAGCCCCAGCATTTT. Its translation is CASDRRGSNQPQHF.

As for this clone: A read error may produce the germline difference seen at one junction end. Written as DNA, the CDR3 is TGTGCCAGCAGTTACTCAGCACCCATCTTT. Translation: CASSYSAPIF. V usage is TRBV6-5 and J usage is TRBJ1-1; D is unclear. Germline V gene data show CDR1 as MNHEY and CDR2 as SVGAGI. CDR3 length: 10 residues.

The CDR3 here is CASSLGLAGAGSYNEQFF. The DNA of the CDR3 is TGTGCCAGCAGCCTTGGACTAGCGGGGGCCGGATCCTACAATGAGCAGTTCTTC. The chain uses TRBV5-4 and TRBJ2-1, with 13 bases aligning to TRBD2. The germline V gene has CDR1 SGHNT and CDR2 YYREEE (reference sequence). V lost 4 bases to trimming and J lost 1 base; unmatched junction nucleotides: 8. This CDR3 contains 18 residues.

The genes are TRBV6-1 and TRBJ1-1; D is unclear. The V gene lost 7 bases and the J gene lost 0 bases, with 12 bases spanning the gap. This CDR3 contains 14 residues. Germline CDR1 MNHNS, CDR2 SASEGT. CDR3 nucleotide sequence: TGTGCCAGCATAAGTCTCTGGCTGAACACTGAAGCTTTCTTT. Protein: CASISLWLNTEAFF.

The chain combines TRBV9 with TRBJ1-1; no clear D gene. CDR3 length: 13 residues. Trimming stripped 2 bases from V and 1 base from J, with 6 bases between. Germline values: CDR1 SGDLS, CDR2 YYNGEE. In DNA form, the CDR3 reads TGTGCCAGCAGCGTCACAGAGAACACTGAAGCTTTCTTT. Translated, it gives CASSVTENTEAFF.

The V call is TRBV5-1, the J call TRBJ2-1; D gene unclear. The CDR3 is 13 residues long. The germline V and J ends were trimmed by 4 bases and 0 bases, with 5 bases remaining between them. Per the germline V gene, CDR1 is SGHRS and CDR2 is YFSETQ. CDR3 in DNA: TGCGCCAGCAGCCCTTCCTCCTACAATGAGCAGTTCTTC. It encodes CASSPSSYNEQFF.

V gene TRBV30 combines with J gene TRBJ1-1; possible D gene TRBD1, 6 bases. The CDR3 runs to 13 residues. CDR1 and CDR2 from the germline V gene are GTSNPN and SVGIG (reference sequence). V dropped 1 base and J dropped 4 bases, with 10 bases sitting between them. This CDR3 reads CAWSAGVATEAFF. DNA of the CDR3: TGTGCCTGGAGTGCAGGGGTGGCCACTGAAGCTTTCTTT.

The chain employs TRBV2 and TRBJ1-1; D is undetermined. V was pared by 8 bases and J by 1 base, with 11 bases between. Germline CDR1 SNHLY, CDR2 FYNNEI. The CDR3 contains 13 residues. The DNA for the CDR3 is TGTGCCAGCGCTGACGGAGGGAACACTGAAGCTTTCTTT. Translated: CASADGGNTEAFF.

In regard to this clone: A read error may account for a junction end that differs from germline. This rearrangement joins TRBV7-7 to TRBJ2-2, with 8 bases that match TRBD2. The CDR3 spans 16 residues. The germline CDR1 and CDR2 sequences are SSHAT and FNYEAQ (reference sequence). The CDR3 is CASSLVPGGATGELFF. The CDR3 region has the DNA TGTGCTAGCAGCTTAGTCCCCGGGGGGGCCACCGGGGAGCTGTTTTTT. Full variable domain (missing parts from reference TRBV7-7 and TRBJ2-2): GAGVSQSPRYKVTKRGQDVTLRCDPISSHATLYWYQQALGQGPEFLTYFNYEAQPDKSGLPSDRFSAERPEGSISTLTIQRTEQRDSAMYRCASSLVPGGATGELFFGEGSRLTVL.

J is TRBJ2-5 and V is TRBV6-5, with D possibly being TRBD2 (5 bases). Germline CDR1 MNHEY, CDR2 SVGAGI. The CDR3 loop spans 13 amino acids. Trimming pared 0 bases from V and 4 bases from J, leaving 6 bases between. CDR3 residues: CASSYSRAETQYF. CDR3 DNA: TGTGCCAGCAGTTACTCGAGGGCAGAGACCCAGTACTTC.

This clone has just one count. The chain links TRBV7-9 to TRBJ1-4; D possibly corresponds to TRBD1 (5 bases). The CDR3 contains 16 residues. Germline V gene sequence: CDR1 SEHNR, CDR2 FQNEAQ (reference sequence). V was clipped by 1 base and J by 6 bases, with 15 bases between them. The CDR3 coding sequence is TGTGCCAGCAGCTTAGACTGGGGGGGTATGGATGAAAAACTGTTTTTT. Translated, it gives CASSLDWGGMDEKLFF.

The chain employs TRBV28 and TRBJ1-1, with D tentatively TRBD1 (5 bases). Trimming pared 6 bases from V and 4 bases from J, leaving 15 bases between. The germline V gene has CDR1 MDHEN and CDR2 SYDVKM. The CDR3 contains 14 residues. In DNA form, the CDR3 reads TGTGCCAGCAGCCTGGGACGGGGGGGCACTGAAGCTTTCTTT. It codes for CASSLGRGGTEAFF.